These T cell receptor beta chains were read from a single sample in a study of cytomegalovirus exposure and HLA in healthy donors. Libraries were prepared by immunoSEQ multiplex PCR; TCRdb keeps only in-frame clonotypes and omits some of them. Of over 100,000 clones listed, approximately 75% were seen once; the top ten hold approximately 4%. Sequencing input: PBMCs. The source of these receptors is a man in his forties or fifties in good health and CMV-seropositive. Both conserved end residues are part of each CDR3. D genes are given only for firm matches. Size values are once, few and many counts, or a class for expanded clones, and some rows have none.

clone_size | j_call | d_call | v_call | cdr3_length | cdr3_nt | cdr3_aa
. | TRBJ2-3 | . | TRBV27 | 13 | TGTGCCAGCACCCGAGACAGGACAGATACGCAGTATTTT | CASTRDRTDTQYF
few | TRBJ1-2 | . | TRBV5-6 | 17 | TGTGCCAGCCTAAAGCCAGGTTGGAGGGGCAGGGACTATGGCTACACCTTC | CASLKPGWRGRDYGYTF
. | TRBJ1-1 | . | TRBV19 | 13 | TGTGCCAGTAGTACGAACAGGGACACTGAAGCTTTCTTT | CASSTNRDTEAFF
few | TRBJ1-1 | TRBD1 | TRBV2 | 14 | TGTGCCAGCAGTGGGGACAGGGGGCTCACTGAAGCTTTCTTT | CASSGDRGLTEAFF
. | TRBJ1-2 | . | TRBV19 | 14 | TGTGCCAGTAGTCGCCAGGACAGACCTTATGGCTACACCTTC | CASSRQDRPYGYTF
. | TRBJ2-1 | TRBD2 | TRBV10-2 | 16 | TGCGCCAGCAGTGCACCGGAACCAGCGGGGGGTTGGGAGCAGTTCTTC | CASSAPEPAGGWEQFF
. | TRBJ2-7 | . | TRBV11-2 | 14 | TGTGCCAGCAGCTTAGATTTTCCGGGCTACGAGCAGTACTTC | CASSLDFPGYEQYF
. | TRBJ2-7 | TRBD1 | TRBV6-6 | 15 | TGTGCCAGCAGTTACTCCGGGACAGGGAACTACGAGCAGTACTTC | CASSYSGTGNYEQYF
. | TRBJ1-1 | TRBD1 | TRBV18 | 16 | TGTGCCAGCTCACCACAATCAGGGGGCTGGGGCACTGAAGCTTTCTTT | CASSPQSGGWGTEAFF
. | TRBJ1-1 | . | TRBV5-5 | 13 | TGTGCCAGGAGGACAGATCGAGTTACTGAAGCTTTCTTT | CARRTDRVTEAFF
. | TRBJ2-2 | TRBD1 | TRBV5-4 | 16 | TGTGCCAGCAGCTCTACAGGGGCGGGGAACACCGGGGAGCTGTTTTTT | CASSSTGAGNTGELFF
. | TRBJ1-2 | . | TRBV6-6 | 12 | TGTGCCAGCAGTTACAGGGGGGGTGGCTACACCTTC | CASSYRGGGYTF
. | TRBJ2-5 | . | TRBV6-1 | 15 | TGTGCCAGCAGTGGACGAGACAGGTTTGGAGAGACCCAGTACTTC | CASSGRDRFGETQYF
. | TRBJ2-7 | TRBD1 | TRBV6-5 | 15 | TGTGCCAGCAGTTACGCCTTAGGACAGGGGCTCGAGCAGTACTTC | CASSYALGQGLEQYF
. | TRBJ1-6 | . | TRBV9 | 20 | TGTGCCAGCAGCCCGAGAAGAGGTTCAGGGCCCTTCCAAAATAATTCACCCCTCCACTTT | CASSPRRGSGPFQNNSPLHF
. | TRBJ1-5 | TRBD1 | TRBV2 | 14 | TGTGCCAGCAGATTGGACAGGGGCAATCAGCCCCAGCATTTT | CASRLDRGNQPQHF
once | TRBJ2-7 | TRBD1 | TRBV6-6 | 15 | TGTGCCAGCAGTTCAGGACAGGGGGCTTCCTACGAGCAGTACTTC | CASSSGQGASYEQYF
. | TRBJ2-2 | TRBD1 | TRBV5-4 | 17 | TGTGCCAGCAGCTTGAGGCTCGGGACAGGACGAACCGGGGAGCTGTTTTTT | CASSLRLGTGRTGELFF
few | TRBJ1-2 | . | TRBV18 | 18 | TGTGCCAGCTCACCACTAGGCTCGCAGGGGCAAGCTAACTATGGCTACACCTTC | CASSPLGSQGQANYGYTF
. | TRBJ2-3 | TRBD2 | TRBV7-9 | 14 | TGTGCCAGCAGCAAGACTAGCGACACAGATACGCAGTATTTT | CASSKTSDTDTQYF
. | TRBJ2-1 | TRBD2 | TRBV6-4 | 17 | TGTGCCAGCAGTGCTAGGGCTAGCGGGAGCTCCTACAATGAGCAGTTCTTC | CASSARASGSSYNEQFF
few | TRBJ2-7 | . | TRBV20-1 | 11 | TGCAGTGCAGGGTCGGGGTACGAGCAGTACTTC | CSAGSGYEQYF
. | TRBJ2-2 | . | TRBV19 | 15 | TGTGCCAGTAATAGACAGATCGCGAACACCGGGGAGCTGTTTTTT | CASNRQIANTGELFF
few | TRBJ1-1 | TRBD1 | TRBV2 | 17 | TGTGCCAGCAGCAGGACAGGGAGAAGGTCCATGAACACTGAAGCTTTCTTT | CASSRTGRRSMNTEAFF
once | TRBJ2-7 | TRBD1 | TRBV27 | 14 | TGTGCCAGCAGTTCCCGGGACAGGATCTACGAGCAGTACTTC | CASSSRDRIYEQYF
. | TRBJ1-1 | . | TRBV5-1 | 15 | TGCGCCAGCAGCGCTTGGGGGAGGAGAAACACTGAAGCTTTCTTT | CASSAWGRRNTEAFF
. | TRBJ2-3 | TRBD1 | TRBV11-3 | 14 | TGTGCCAGCAGCTCCGGGACAGGGTTTTATACGCAGTATTTT | CASSSGTGFYTQYF
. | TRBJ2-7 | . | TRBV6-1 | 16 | TGTGCCAGCAGTGAATTGCAGGGCCAGAGCTCCTACGAGCAGTACTTC | CASSELQGQSSYEQYF
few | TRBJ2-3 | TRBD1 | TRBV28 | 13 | TGTGCCAGCCGGGACAGTAGCACAGATACGCAGTATTTT | CASRDSSTDTQYF
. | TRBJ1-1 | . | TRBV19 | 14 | TGTGCCAGCGGAGACAGGTCCATGAACACTGAAGCTTTCTTT | CASGDRSMNTEAFF
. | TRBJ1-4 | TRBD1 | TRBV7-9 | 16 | TGTGCCAGCAGTTTGGGACAGGTTGCAACTAATGAAAAACTGTTTTTT | CASSLGQVATNEKLFF
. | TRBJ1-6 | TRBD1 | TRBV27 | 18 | TGTGCCAGCAGTTTACGGGGCCCCGAACAGGGGAGTAATTCACCCCTCCACTTT | CASSLRGPEQGSNSPLHF
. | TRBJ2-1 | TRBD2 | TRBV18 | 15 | TGTGCCAGCTCACCACCGACGCGCGGGAGTAGTGAGCAGTTCTTC | CASSPPTRGSSEQFF
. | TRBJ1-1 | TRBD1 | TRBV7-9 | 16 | TGTGCCAGCAGCTCCCTATTAGGACAGGGGAACACTGAAGCTTTCTTT | CASSSLLGQGNTEAFF
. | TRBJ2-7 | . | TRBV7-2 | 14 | TGTGCCAGCAGCTCTGGACAGACCTACTACGAGCAGTACTTC | CASSSGQTYYEQYF
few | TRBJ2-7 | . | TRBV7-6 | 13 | TGTGCCAGCAGCGGGCCGGGAGCGGTCGAGCAGTACTTC | CASSGPGAVEQYF
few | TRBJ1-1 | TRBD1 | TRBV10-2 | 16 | TGCGCCAGCAGTGAGGGATTAGACAGGGTGAACACTGAAGCTTTCTTT | CASSEGLDRVNTEAFF
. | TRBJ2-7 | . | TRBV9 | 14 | TGTGCCAGCAGCACCTCGACAGGCCTCGGGGAGCAGTACTTC | CASSTSTGLGEQYF
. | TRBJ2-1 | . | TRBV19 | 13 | TGTGCCAGTACCCAGCGGCCCAACAATGAGCAGTTCTTC | CASTQRPNNEQFF
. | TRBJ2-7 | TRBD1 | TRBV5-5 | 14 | TGTGCCAGCAGCAGCGGGACAGGGGTCCCCGAGCAGTACTTC | CASSSGTGVPEQYF
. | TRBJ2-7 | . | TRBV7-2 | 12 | TGTGCCAGCAGCCGAACCGGGAAAGAGCAGTACTTC | CASSRTGKEQYF
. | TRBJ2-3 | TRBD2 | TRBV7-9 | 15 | TGTGCCAGCGGGACTAGCGGGGGCCGAGGAGATACGCAGTATTTT | CASGTSGGRGDTQYF
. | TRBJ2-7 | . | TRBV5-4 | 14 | TGTGCCAGCAGCTTTGGCGGGTCCTCCCACGAGCAGTACTTC | CASSFGGSSHEQYF
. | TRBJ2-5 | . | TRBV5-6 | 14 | TGTGCCAGCAGCTGGCAACAGGGCCAAGAGACCCAGTACTTC | CASSWQQGQETQYF
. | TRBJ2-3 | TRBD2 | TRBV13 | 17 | TGTGCCAGCAGCTCCTCCTTGACTAGCGGGAGCCCAGATACGCAGTATTTT | CASSSSLTSGSPDTQYF
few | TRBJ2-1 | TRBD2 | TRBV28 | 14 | TGTGCCAGCAGCCCTAGGTTGACTAGCGGGGGGCAGTTCTTC | CASSPRLTSGGQFF
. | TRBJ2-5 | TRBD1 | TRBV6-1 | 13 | TGTGCCAGCGCCAGGGACAGGGAAGAGACCCAGTACTTC | CASARDREETQYF
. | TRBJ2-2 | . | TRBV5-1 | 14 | TGCGCCAGCAGAGGGGGGGGGAGCACCGGGGAGCTGTTTTTT | CASRGGGSTGELFF
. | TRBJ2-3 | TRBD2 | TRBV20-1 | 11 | TGCAGTGCTACGCGAGCGGGGGTTCTGTATTTT | CSATRAGVLYF
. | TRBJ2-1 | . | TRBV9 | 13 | TGTGCCAGCAGCCCGTCAGGCGGACGGGATCAGTTCTTC | CASSPSGGRDQFF
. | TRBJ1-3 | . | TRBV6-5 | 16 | TGTGCCAGCAGTTACTCGATTTACACAGGGGGAAACACCATATATTTT | CASSYSIYTGGNTIYF
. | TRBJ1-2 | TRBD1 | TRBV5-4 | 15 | TGTGCCAGCAGCTTGCCGGGACAGGGCCGGGGTGGCTACACCTTC | CASSLPGQGRGGYTF
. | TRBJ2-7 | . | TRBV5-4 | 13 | TGTGCCAGCAGCTTTCGAGGAGCCTACGAGCAGTACTTC | CASSFRGAYEQYF
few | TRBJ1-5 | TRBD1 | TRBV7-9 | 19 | TGTGCCAGCAGCTCCCGGGACAGGGGGGCGAATTACAGCAATCAGCCCCAGCATTTT | CASSSRDRGANYSNQPQHF
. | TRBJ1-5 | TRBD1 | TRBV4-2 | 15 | TGTGCCAGCAGCCGGGACAGGACCGGTGGGCAGCCCCAGCATTTT | CASSRDRTGGQPQHF
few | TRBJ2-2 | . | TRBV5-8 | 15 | TGTGCCAGCAGCTTCCGGGGGACTAACACCGGGGAGCTGTTTTTT | CASSFRGTNTGELFF
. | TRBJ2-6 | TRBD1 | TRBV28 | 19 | TGTGCCAGCAGCCCAGGTTGGACAGGGCTATACTCTGGGGCCAACGTCCTGACTTTC | CASSPGWTGLYSGANVLTF